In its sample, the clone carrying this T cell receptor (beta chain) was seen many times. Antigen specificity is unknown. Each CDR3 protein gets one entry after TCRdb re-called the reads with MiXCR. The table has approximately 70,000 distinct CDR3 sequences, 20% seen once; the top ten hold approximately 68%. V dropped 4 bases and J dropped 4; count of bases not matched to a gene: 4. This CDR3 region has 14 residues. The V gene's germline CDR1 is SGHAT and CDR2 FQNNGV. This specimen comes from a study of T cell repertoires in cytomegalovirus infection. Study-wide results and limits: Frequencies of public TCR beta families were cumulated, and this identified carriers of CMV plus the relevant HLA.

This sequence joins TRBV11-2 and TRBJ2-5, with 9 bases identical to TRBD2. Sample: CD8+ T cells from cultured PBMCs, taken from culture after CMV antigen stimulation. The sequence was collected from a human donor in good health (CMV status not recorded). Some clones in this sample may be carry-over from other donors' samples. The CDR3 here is CASSSFSGGETQYF. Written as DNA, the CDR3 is TGTGCCAGCAGCTCCTTTAGCGGGGGAGAGACCCAGTACTTC.